The 10 T cell receptor beta chains in this list originate from one sample, sequenced in a study of blood T cells in healthy people across ages. A J-beta primer mix and a sample-barcoded 5' primer were used in a second PCR of about 7 to 12 cycles. TCRdb passed the 5' RACE reads through MiXCR, listing each CDR3 protein once. The table records about 1.4 million distinct CDR3 sequences, roughly 60% of them present only once. The sequenced sample was blood. These receptors were taken from a man aged 18 to 29 in good health.

This sequence joins TRBV27 and TRBJ2-1, with 7 bases identical to TRBD1. The J call may not be correct, given that the DNA end is closer to TRBJ2-7. The CDR3 consists of 15 residues. Per the germline V gene, CDR1 is MNHEY and CDR2 is SMNVEV (reference sequence). The CDR3 DNA follows: TGTGCCAGCAGTTTATCACGGCCAGGGGGCTACGAGCAGTACTTC. Translated, it gives CASSLSRPGGYEQYF.

The chain uses TRBV9 and TRBJ2-7, with no clear D. The CDR3 runs to 13 residues. The V gene lost 2 bases and the J gene lost 6 bases, with 12 bases spanning the gap. CDR1 is SGDLS, CDR2 YYNGEE, per germline. CDR3 bases: TGTGCCAGCAGCGTCGCCGTTACGGGCGAGCAGTACTTC. Translated, it gives CASSVAVTGEQYF.

The chain is built from TRBV6-4 and TRBJ2-1; no definite D call. The CDR3 spans 14 residues. The germline V and J ends were trimmed by 3 bases and 6 bases, with 12 bases remaining between them. In germline, CDR1 is MRHNA, CDR2 SNTAGT. CDR3 sequence: CASSEGWASNEQFF. The CDR3 DNA follows: TGTGCCAGCAGTGAAGGTTGGGCGAGCAATGAGCAGTTCTTC.

The chain combines TRBV25-1 with TRBJ2-5, with D unresolved. Per germline, CDR1 MGHDK and CDR2 SYGVNS. The CDR3 has 15 amino acids. V dropped 4 bases and J dropped 4 bases, with 16 bases sitting between them. For the CDR3, the DNA is TGTGCCAGCAGTGCCCAGACGGGCGGATCAGAGACCCAGTACTTC. Protein sequence: CASSAQTGGSETQYF.

A note on this clonotype: The junction shows a germline mismatch at one end, possibly a read error. The J gene is TRBJ1-5, the V gene TRBV6-4; TRBD1 is a possible D gene (6 bases). The CDR3 is 14 residues long. Germline lookup yields CDR1 MRHNA and CDR2 SNTAGT. CDR3 bases: TGTGCCAGCGGTGAAAGGGGGGTAGGTCAGCCCCAGCATTTT. Encoded protein: CASGERGVGQPQHF.

In this sample, this clonotype turned up many times. This chain connects TRBV6-5 to TRBJ2-7; D not certain. Trimming removed 6 bases at V and 4 bases at J, with 7 bases between. This CDR3 region has 11 residues. In germline, CDR1 is MNHEY, CDR2 SVGAGI. Here the CDR3 reads CASSSQYEQYF. Written as DNA, the CDR3 is TGTGCCAGCAGCTCGCAGTACGAGCAGTACTTC.

Worth noting for this clonotype: A much larger clonotype is one base distant, so this may be a read error. For the CDR3, the DNA is TGTGCCACGATTGCGGGGTGCTCTGGAAACACCATATATTTT. It encodes CATIAGCSGNTIYF. The genes are TRBV27 and TRBJ1-3; D not resolved. The germline gives CDR1 MNHEY, CDR2 SMNVEV (reference sequence). The CDR3 covers 14 residues. The V gene lost 10 bases and the J gene lost 0 bases, with 13 bases spanning the gap.

The chain has TRBV3-1 and TRBJ2-1; no firm D call. Trimming removed 4 bases from V and 11 bases from J, with 12 bases in between. Germline assignment: CDR1 LGHDT and CDR2 YNNKEL (reference sequence). The CDR3 covers 12 residues. The CDR3: CASSPGPRKQFF. As DNA, the CDR3 is TGTGCCAGCAGCCCCGGGCCTCGCAAGCAGTTCTTC.

The rearrangement links TRBV12-3 or TRBV12-4 to TRBJ2-5; D might be TRBD1 (6 bases). CDR3 length: 15 residues. The V end lost 2 bases, the J end lost 6 bases, and 16 bases lay between the germline ends. CDR3 sequence (DNA): TGTGCCAGCAGTTTAATGGCAGGGGCGCTCAAGACCCAGTACTTC. Translating it yields CASSLMAGALKTQYF.

The chain links TRBV7-9 to TRBJ2-5; perhaps TRBD2 as D (6 bases). V lost 0 bases to trimming and J lost 3 bases, with 11 bases between them. Germline V gene lookup returns CDR1 SEHNR and CDR2 FQNEAQ (reference sequence). The CDR3 has 15 amino acids. In DNA form, the CDR3 reads TGTGCCAGCAGCTTAGCAGGGGACTTAAAAGAGACCCAGTACTTC. Translating gives CASSLAGDLKETQYF.